These 5 T cell receptor beta chains originate from one sample sequenced in a study of T cell responses to AZD1222 COVID-19 vaccine. The data were produced by immunoSEQ multiplex PCR, yet TCRdb's version contains in-frame clones alone and is incomplete. The repertoire has over 110,000 clones, roughly nine tenths of them found once; the top ten carry over 8.5%. The sequencing used peripheral blood, collected 28 days after the second AZD1222 dose. The origin of the receptors is an adult who received the AZD1222 COVID-19 vaccine.

This rearrangement joins TRBV7-2 to TRBJ2-7; 7 nucleotides match TRBD1. The length of the CDR3 is 14 residues. V shed 5 bases and J 0 bases; nucleotides not matched to a gene: 4. Germline V lookup: CDR1 SGHTA, CDR2 FQGNSA. The CDR3 sequence is CASSPRQGSYEQYV. In DNA, the CDR3 is TGTGCCAGCAGCCCGCGACAGGGCTCCTACGAGCAGTACGTC.

The V gene is TRBV24-1, the J gene TRBJ2-3, with 7 bases matching TRBD2. Trimming removed 3 bases from V and 1 base from J; junction bases left unmatched: 3. Germline CDR1 reads KGHDR; CDR2 reads SFDVKD. The CDR3 loop spans 15 amino acids. CDR3 sequence (DNA): TGTGCCACCAGTGATGAGCGGGACGGCACAGATACGCAGTATTTT. As protein: CATSDERDGTDTQYF.

This rearrangement joins TRBV9 to TRBJ1-1; D not certain. The CDR3 totals 17 residues. Germline V gene sequence: CDR1 SGDLS, CDR2 YYNGEE. The V end lost 2 bases, the J end lost 1 base, and 18 bases lay between the germline ends. This CDR3 is CASSVHREDPSNTEAFF. CDR3 bases: TGTGCCAGCAGCGTTCACCGGGAGGATCCGTCGAACACTGAAGCTTTCTTT.

This chain links TRBV2 with TRBJ2-1; D remains unclear. Per germline, CDR1 SNHLY and CDR2 FYNNEI. This CDR3 is 13 amino acids long. Trimming shortened V by 2 bases and J by 8 bases, and 10 bases separated the two germline ends. The CDR3 is CASSEPLNDEQFF. The DNA of the CDR3 is TGTGCCAGCAGTGAACCTCTGAACGATGAGCAGTTCTTC. The full variable domain, with the rest looked up from reference TRBV2 and TRBJ2-1, is EPEVTQTPSHQVTQMGQEVILRCVPISNHLYFYWYRQILGQKVEFLVSFYNNEISEKSEIFDDQFSVERPDGSNFTLKIRSTKLEDSAMYFCASSEPLNDEQFFGPGTRLTVL.

This clone was detected only once. The chain uses TRBV19 and TRBJ1-5, with D unresolved. The CDR3 contains 14 residues. The germline CDR1 and CDR2 sequences are LNHDA and SQIVND (reference sequence). With 5 bases removed from V and 1 base from J, the gap between germline ends came to 9 bases. CDR3 protein: CASSHLDSNQPQHF. CDR3 sequence (DNA): TGTGCCAGTAGTCACTTGGACAGCAATCAGCCCCAGCATTTT.